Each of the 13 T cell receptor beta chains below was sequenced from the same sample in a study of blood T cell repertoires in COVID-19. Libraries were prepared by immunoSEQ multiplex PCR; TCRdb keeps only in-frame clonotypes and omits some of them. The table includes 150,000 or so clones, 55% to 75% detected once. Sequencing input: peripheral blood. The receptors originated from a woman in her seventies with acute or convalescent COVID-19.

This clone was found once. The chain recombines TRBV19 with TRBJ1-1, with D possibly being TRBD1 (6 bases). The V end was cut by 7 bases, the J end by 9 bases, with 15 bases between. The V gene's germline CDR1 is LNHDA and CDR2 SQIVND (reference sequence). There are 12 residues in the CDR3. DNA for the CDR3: TGTGCCAGTAATCGGGACACCTCCCAAGCTTTCTTT. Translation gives CASNRDTSQAFF.

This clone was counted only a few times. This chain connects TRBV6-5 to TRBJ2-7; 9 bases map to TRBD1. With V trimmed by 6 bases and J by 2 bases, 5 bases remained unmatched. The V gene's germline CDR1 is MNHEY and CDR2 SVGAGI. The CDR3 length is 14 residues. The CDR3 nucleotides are TGTGCCAGCAGGGGACAGGGTTGGGCCTACGAGCAGTACTTC. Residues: CASRGQGWAYEQYF.

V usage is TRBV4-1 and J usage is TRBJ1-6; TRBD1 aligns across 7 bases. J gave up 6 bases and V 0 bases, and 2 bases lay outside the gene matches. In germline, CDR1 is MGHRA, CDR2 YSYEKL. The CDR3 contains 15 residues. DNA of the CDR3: TGCGCCAGCAGCCAAGAGGGACAGAGTAATTCACCCCTCCACTTT. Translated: CASSQEGQSNSPLHF.

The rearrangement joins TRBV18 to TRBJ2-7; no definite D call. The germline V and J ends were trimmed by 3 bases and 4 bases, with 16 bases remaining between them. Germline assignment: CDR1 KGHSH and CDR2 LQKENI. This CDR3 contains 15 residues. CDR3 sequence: CASSPQASGGYEQYF. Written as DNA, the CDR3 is TGTGCCAGCTCACCTCAAGCTTCGGGTGGATACGAGCAGTACTTC.

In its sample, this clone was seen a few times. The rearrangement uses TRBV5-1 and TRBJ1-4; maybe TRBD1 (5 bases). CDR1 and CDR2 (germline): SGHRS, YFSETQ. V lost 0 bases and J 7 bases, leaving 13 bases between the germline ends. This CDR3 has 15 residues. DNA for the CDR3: TGCGCCAGCAGCTTGGGGGAGGGGCGAAGTGAAAAACTGTTTTTT. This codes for CASSLGEGRSEKLFF. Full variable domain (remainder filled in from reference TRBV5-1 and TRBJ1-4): KAGVTQTPRYLIKTRGQQVTLSCSPISGHRSVSWYQQTPGQGLQFLFEYFSETQRNKGNFPGRFSGRQFSNSRSEMNVSTLELGDSALYLCASSLGEGRSEKLFFGSGTQLSVL.

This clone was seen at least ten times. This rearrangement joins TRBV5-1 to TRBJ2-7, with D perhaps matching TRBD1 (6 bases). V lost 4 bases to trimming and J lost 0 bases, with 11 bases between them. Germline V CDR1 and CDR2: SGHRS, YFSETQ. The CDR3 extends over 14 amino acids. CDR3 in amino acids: CASSPDSTSYEQYF. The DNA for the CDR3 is TGCGCCAGCAGCCCGGACAGTACCTCCTACGAGCAGTACTTC.

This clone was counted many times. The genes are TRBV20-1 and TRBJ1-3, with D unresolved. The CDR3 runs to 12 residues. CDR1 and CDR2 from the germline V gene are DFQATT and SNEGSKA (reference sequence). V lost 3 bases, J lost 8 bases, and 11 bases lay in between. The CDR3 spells CSASPRVDTIYF. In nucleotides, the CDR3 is TGCAGTGCTAGTCCACGGGTAGACACCATATATTTT.

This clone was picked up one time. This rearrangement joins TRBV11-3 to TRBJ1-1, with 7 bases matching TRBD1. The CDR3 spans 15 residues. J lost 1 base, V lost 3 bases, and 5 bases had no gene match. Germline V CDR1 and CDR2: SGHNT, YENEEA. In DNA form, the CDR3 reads TGTGCCAGCAGCTTCTGGGACAGAGAGAACACTGAAGCTTTCTTT. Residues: CASSFWDRENTEAFF.

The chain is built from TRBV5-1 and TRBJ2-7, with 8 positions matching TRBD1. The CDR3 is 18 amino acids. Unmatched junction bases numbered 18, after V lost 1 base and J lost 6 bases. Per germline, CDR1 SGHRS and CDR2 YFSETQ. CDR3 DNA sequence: TGCGCCAGCAGCTTGTATTCCCCCGGACAGGGCGTTGTCTCCGAGCAGTACTTC. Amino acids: CASSLYSPGQGVVSEQYF.

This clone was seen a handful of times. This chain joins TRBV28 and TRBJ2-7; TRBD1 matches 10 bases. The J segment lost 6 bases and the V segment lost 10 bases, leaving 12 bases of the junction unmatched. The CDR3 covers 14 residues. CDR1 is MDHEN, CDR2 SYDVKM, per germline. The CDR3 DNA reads TGTGCCACGGAGTGGGGGACAGGGGAAAGCGAGCAGTACTTC. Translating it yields CATEWGTGESEQYF.

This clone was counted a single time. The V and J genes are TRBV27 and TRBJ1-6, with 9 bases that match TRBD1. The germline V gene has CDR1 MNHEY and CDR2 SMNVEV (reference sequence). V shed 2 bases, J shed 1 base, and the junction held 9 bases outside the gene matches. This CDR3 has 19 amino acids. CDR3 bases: TGTGCCAGCAGTTTAAGGGACAGGGTGAGAGATTCCTATAATTCACCCCTCCACTTT. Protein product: CASSLRDRVRDSYNSPLHF.

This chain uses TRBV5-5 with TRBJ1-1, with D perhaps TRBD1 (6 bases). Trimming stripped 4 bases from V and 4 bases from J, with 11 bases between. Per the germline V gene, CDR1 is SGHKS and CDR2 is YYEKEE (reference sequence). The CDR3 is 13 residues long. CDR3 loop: CASSPTGSTEAFF. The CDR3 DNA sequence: TGTGCCAGCAGCCCAACAGGGAGCACTGAAGCTTTCTTT.

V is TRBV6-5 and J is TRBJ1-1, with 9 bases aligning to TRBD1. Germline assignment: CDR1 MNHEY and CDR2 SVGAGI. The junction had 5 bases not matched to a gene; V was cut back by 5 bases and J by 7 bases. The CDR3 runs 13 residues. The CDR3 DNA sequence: TGTGCCAGCAGTCTCCGGGACAGGGTTGAAGCTTTCTTT. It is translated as CASSLRDRVEAFF.